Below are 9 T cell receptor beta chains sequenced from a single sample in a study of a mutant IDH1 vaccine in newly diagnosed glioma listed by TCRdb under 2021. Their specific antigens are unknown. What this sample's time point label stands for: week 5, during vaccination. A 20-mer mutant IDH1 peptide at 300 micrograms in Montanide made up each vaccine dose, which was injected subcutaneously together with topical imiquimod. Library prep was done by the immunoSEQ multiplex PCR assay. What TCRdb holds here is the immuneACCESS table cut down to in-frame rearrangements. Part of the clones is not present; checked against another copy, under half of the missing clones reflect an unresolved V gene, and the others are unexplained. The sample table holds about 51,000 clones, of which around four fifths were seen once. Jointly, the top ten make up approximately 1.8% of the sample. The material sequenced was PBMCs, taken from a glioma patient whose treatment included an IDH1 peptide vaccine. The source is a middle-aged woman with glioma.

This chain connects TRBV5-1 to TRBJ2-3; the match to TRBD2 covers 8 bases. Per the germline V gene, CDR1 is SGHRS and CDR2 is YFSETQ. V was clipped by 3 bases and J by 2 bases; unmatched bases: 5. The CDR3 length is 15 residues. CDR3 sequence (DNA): TGCGCCAGCAGCTGGGCTAGCGGGCTCACAGATACGCAGTATTTT. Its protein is CASSWASGLTDTQYF.

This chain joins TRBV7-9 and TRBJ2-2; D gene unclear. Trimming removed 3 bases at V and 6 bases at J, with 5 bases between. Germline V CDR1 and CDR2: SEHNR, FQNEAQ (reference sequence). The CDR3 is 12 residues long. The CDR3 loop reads CASSFSSGELFF. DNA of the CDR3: TGTGCCAGCAGCTTTAGTTCCGGGGAGCTGTTTTTT. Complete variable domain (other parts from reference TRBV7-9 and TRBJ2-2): DTGVSQNPRHKITKRGQNVTFRCDPISEHNRLYWYRQTLGQGPEFLTYFQNEAQLEKSRLLSDRFSAERPKGSFSTLEIQRTEQGDSAMYLCASSFSSGELFFGEGSRLTVL.

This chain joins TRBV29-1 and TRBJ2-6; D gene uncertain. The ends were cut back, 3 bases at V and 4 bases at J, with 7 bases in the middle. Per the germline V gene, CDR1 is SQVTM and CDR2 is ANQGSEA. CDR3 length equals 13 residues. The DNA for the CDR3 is TGCAGCGTTGACACTCACGGGGCCAACGTCCTGACTTTC. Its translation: CSVDTHGANVLTF.

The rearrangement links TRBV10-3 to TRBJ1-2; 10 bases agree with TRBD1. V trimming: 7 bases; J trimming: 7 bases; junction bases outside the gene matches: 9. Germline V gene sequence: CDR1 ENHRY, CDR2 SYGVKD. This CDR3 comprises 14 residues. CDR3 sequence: CAITLTGGDGGYTF. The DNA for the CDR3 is TGTGCCATCACTCTGACAGGGGGCGACGGTGGCTACACCTTC.

Here the CDR3 reads CAWSVGRPRAFF. The CDR3 nucleotides are TGTGCCTGGAGTGTAGGTAGGCCGCGGGCTTTCTTT. The chain recombines TRBV30 with TRBJ1-1; no reliable D call. The CDR3 loop spans 12 amino acids. V was clipped by 0 bases and J by 11 bases, with 13 bases between them. Looked up from germline, CDR1 is GTSNPN and CDR2 is SVGIG (reference sequence).

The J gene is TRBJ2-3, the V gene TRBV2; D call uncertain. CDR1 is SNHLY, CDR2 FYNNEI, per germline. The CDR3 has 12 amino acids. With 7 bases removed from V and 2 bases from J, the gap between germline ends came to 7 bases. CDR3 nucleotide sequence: TGTGCCAGCACTCACAACACAGATACGCAGTATTTT. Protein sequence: CASTHNTDTQYF.

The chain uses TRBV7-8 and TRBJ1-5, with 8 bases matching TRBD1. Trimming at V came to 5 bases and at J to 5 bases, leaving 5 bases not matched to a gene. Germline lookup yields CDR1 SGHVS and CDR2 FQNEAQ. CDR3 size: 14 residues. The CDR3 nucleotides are TGTGCCAGCAGCGGCGGGACAGGCGATCAGCCCCAGCATTTT. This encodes CASSGGTGDQPQHF.

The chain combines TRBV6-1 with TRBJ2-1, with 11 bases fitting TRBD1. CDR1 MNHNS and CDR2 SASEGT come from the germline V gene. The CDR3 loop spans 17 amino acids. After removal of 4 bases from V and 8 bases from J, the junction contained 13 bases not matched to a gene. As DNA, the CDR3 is TGTGCCAGCAGTGGAAGCACGGGACAGGGGGGGTTATATGAGCAGTTCTTC. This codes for CASSGSTGQGGLYEQFF.

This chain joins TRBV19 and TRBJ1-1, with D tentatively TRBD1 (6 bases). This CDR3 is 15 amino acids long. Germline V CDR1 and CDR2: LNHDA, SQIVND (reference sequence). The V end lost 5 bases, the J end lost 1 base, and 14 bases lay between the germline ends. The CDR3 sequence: CASSPDRLTNTEAFF. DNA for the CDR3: TGTGCCAGTAGTCCAGACAGGCTAACGAACACTGAAGCTTTCTTT.